Presented here are 6 T cell receptor beta chains from one specimen sequenced in a study of blood T cell repertoires in COVID-19. TCRdb keeps only in-frame clones here, not all; method: immunoSEQ multiplex PCR. The table lists about 260,000 clones, approximately 87% of them singletons. Sequencing was carried out using peripheral blood. Receptor source: a woman aged 40-49 years who had recovered from COVID-19.

This clone was seen only once. This chain's CDR3 is CASREGTLNTEAFF. The CDR3 DNA reads TGTGCCAGCAGGGAAGGGACACTGAACACTGAAGCTTTCTTT. This rearrangement joins TRBV7-9 to TRBJ1-1; D perhaps matches TRBD1 (6 bases). The germline gives CDR1 SEHNR, CDR2 FQNEAQ (reference sequence). The V end lost 6 bases, the J end lost 0 bases, and 11 bases lay between the germline ends. The CDR3 is 14 residues long. The full variable domain, with the rest looked up from reference TRBV7-9 and TRBJ1-1, is DTGVSQNPRHKITKRGQNVTFRCDPISEHNRLYWYRQTLGQGPEFLTYFQNEAQLEKSRLLSDRFSAERPKGSFSTLEIQRTEQGDSAMYLCASREGTLNTEAFFGQGTRLTVV.

CDR3 DNA sequence: TGTGCCAGCAGCGTCGACAGGACTGGTGGCTACACCTTC. Translated, it gives CASSVDRTGGYTF. This chain uses TRBV9 with TRBJ1-2, with D perhaps TRBD1 (6 bases). This CDR3 has 13 amino acids. The V gene lost 2 bases and the J gene lost 7 bases, with 12 bases spanning the gap. Germline assignment: CDR1 SGDLS and CDR2 YYNGEE.

The chain is built from TRBV5-4 and TRBJ2-5, with 10 bases lining up with TRBD2. V was pared by 3 bases and J by 2 bases, with 4 bases of the junction left unmatched. This CDR3 has 15 residues. Germline CDR1 is SGHNT and CDR2 is YYREEE (reference sequence). Here the CDR3 reads CASSYGLAVQETQYF. CDR3 bases: TGTGCCAGCAGCTACGGACTAGCGGTGCAAGAGACCCAGTACTTC. Full variable domain (rest looked up from reference TRBV5-4 and TRBJ2-5): ETGVTQSPTHLIKTRGQQVTLRCSSQSGHNTVSWYQQALGQGPQFIFQYYREEENGRGNFPPRFSGLQFPNYSSELNVNALELDDSALYLCASSYGLAVQETQYFGPGTRLLVL.

J is TRBJ1-1 and V is TRBV5-4; D is ambiguous. CDR1 is SGHNT, CDR2 YYREEE, per germline (reference sequence). V was cut by 4 bases and J by 1 base, with 14 bases left in between. This CDR3 contains 15 residues. This CDR3 reads CASSPAGAGNTEAFF. The CDR3 coding sequence is TGTGCCAGCAGCCCAGCGGGAGCCGGGAACACTGAAGCTTTCTTT.

The gene calls are TRBV5-1 and TRBJ2-4, with 7 nucleotides matching TRBD2. The CDR3 is 15 amino acids. With V trimmed by 1 base and J by 2 bases, 3 bases remained unmatched. Germline V gene data show CDR1 as SGHRS and CDR2 as YFSETQ. The CDR3 loop is CASSLMGGTKNIQYF. The CDR3 nucleotides are TGCGCCAGCAGCTTGATGGGAGGGACCAAAAACATTCAGTACTTC.

The rearrangement uses TRBV5-1 and TRBJ1-2; 9 nucleotides match TRBD1. The CDR3 length is 15 residues. Germline CDR1 and CDR2: SGHRS and YFSETQ. V shed 3 bases, J shed 1 base, and the junction held 4 bases outside the gene matches. The chain's CDR3 is CASSSGTGLNYGYTF. CDR3 sequence (DNA): TGCGCCAGCAGCTCGGGGACAGGGCTTAACTATGGCTACACCTTC.